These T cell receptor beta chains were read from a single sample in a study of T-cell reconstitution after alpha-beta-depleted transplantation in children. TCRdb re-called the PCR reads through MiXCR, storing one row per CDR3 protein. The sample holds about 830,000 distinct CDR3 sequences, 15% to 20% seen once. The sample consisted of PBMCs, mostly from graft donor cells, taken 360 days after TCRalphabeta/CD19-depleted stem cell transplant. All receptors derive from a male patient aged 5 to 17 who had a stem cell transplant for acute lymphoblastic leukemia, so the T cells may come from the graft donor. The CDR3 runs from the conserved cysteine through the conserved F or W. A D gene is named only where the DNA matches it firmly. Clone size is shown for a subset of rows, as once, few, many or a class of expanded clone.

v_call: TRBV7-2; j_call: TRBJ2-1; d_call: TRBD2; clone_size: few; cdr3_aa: CASSSRRREGGEQFF; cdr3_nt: TGTGCCAGCAGCTCAAGACGGCGGGAGGGCGGCGAGCAGTTCTTC
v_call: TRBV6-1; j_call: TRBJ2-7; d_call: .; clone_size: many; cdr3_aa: CASSLGQGNSYEQYF; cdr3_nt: TGTGCCAGCAGCCTCGGCCAGGGCAACTCCTACGAGCAGTACTTC
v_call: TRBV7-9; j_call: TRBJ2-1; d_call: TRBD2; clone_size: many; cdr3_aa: CASSLGTSGMGEQFF; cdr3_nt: TGTGCCAGCAGCTTAGGGACTAGCGGGATGGGTGAGCAGTTCTTC
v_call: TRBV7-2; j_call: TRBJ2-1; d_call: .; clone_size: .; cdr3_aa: CASSFRPQGLYNEQFF; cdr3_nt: TGTGCCAGCAGCTTTAGGCCCCAGGGCCTTTACAATGAGCAGTTCTTC
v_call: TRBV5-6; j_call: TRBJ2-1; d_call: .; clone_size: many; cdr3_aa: CASSAQGDYNEQFF; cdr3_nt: TGTGCCAGCAGCGCGCAGGGCGATTACAATGAGCAGTTCTTC
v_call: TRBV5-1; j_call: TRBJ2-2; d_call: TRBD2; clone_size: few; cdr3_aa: CASSGGTGLAGGNTGELFF; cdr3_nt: TGCGCCAGCAGCGGCGGGACGGGACTAGCGGGAGGGAACACCGGGGAGCTGTTTTTT
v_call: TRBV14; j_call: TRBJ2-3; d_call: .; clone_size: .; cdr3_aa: CASSPREGLYSTDTQYF; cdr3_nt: TGTGCCAGCAGCCCTCGCGAGGGCCTCTACTCCACAGATACGCAGTATTTT
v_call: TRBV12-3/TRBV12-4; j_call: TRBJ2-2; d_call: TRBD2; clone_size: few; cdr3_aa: CASSYKRESPGELFF; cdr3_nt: TGTGCCAGCAGTTATAAGCGGGAGTCGCCCGGGGAGCTGTTTTTT
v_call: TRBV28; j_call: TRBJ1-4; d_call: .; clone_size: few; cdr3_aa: CASRNEKLFF; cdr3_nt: TGTGCCAGCCGGAATGAAAAACTGTTTTTT
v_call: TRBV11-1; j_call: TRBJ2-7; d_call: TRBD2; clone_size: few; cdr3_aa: CASSTGTSGSPLSYEQYF; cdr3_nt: TGTGCCAGCAGCACCGGGACTAGCGGGAGTCCCCTCTCCTACGAGCAGTACTTC
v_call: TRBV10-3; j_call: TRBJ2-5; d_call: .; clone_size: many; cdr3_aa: CAIRGPEETQYF; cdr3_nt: TGTGCCATCAGGGGCCCAGAAGAGACCCAGTACTTC
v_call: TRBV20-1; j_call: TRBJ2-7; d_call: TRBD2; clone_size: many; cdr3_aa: CSALPLPSGNSYEQYF; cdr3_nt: TGCAGTGCTCTTCCTCTTCCTAGCGGGAACTCCTACGAGCAGTACTTC
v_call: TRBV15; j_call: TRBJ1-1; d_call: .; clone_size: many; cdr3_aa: CATSRDRGGNTEAFF; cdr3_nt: TGTGCCACCAGCAGAGACAGGGGAGGGAACACTGAAGCTTTCTTT
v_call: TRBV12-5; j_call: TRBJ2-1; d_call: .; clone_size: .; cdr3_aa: CASGLSSAHSYNEQFF; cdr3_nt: TGTGCTAGTGGTTTGTCTAGCGCACACTCCTACAATGAGCAGTTCTTC